These 24 T cell receptor beta chains share one sample of origin, sequenced in a study of cytomegalovirus exposure and HLA in healthy donors (dated by TCRdb to between 2016 and 2019). The method was the immunoSEQ multiplex PCR assay. For the multiplex PCR, a mixture combining 60 forward primers for TCR Vbeta segments and 13 reverse primers for TCR Jbeta segments was used. What TCRdb holds here is the immuneACCESS table cut down to in-frame rearrangements. Part of the clones is not present; checked against another copy, under half of the missing clones reflect an unresolved V gene, and the others are unexplained. In all, the sample holds roughly 130,000 clones, and less than 85% of those were seen once. 1% of the sample rests with the top ten. The sample consisted of PBMCs. Receptors were obtained from a man in his forties in good health and CMV-seronegative.

A single count supports this clone. The chain is built from TRBV5-4 and TRBJ1-1; D is perhaps TRBD1 (6 bases). The CDR3 has 16 residues. Germline V gene data show CDR1 as SGHNT and CDR2 as YYREEE (reference sequence). The V and J ends lost 4 bases and 1 base respectively, with 17 bases between them. This CDR3 reads CASSLVGGQPNTEAFF. DNA for the CDR3: TGTGCCAGCAGCCTGGTAGGAGGACAGCCGAACACTGAAGCTTTCTTT. The whole variable domain, remainder taken from reference TRBV5-4 and TRBJ1-1, is ETGVTQSPTHLIKTRGQQVTLRCSSQSGHNTVSWYQQALGQGPQFIFQYYREEENGRGNFPPRFSGLQFPNYSSELNVNALELDDSALYLCASSLVGGQPNTEAFFGQGTRLTVV.

The chain employs TRBV30 and TRBJ1-2; 9 positions agree with TRBD1. J lost 13 bases, V lost 1 base, and 10 bases had no gene match. The germline gives CDR1 GTSNPN, CDR2 SVGIG (reference sequence). The CDR3 length is 13 residues. This CDR3 is CAWSEVPGQGFTF. For the CDR3, the DNA is TGTGCCTGGAGTGAAGTTCCGGGACAGGGTTTCACCTTC. Full variable domain (missing parts from reference TRBV30 and TRBJ1-2): SQTIHQWPATLVQPVGSPLSLECTVEGTSNPNLYWYRQAAGRGLQLLFYSVGIGQISSEVPQNLSASRPQDRQFILSSKKLLLSDSGFYLCAWSEVPGQGFTFGSGTRLTVV.

This clone showed up just a few times. The chain uses TRBV5-1 and TRBJ1-1, with D hard to call. V lost 4 bases, J lost 1 base, and 8 bases lay in between. The germline V gene encodes CDR1 SGHRS and CDR2 YFSETQ. The CDR3 runs 13 residues. The CDR3: CASSTSRNTEAFF. CDR3 sequence (DNA): TGCGCCAGCAGCACCTCTAGGAACACTGAAGCTTTCTTT.

The chain links TRBV28 to TRBJ1-5; weak D call: TRBD1 (6 bases). This CDR3 is built from 14 residues. Deletions cut 4 bases from V and 2 bases from J, with 9 bases between. Germline V gene lookup returns CDR1 MDHEN and CDR2 SYDVKM. The CDR3 reads CASSSRGGNQPQHF. The CDR3 DNA follows: TGTGCCAGCAGTTCCAGGGGAGGCAATCAGCCCCAGCATTTT.

V usage is TRBV2 and J usage is TRBJ2-7, with a possible D match to TRBD1 (5 bases). V was cut by 8 bases and J by 3 bases, with 14 bases left in between. The CDR3 sequence is 13 residues long. Looked up from germline, CDR1 is SNHLY and CDR2 is FYNNEI. CDR3 bases: TGTGCCAGCCGGTTCGGCAGGGACTACGAGCAGTACTTC. This codes for CASRFGRDYEQYF.

In this sample, this clone turned up a few times. The chain combines TRBV10-2 with TRBJ1-4; tentative D call: TRBD1 (6 bases). The CDR3 consists of 15 residues. The V and J ends lost 0 bases and 6 bases respectively, with 11 bases between them. CDR1 WSHSY and CDR2 SAAADI come from the germline V gene. The CDR3 loop reads CASSESSGADEKLFF. The CDR3 nucleotides read TGCGCCAGCAGTGAGTCGTCAGGGGCGGATGAAAAACTGTTTTTT.

This chain joins TRBV5-1 and TRBJ2-1, with 7 nucleotides matching TRBD2. In germline, CDR1 is SGHRS, CDR2 YFSETQ. The V gene end was trimmed by 0 bases and the J gene end by 7 bases; junction bases not matched to a gene: 4. This CDR3 has 14 amino acids. CDR3 nucleotides: TGCGCCAGCAGCTTGGGGGCGGGGGATAATGAGCAGTTCTTC. Amino acid sequence: CASSLGAGDNEQFF.

The sample holds a few counts of this clone. The gene calls are TRBV5-6 and TRBJ1-2; TRBD1 matches 11 bases. The CDR3 is 15 amino acids. Germline-derived CDR1 and CDR2 are SGHDT and YYEEEE. Losses at the gene ends were 3 bases for V and 4 bases for J; bases not matched to a gene: 5. The CDR3 nucleotides are TGTGCCAGCAGCTCGGTGGGACAGGGGGGCTATGGCTACACCTTC. Encoded protein: CASSSVGQGGYGYTF.

The chain is built from TRBV6-5 and TRBJ2-2, with 7 bases that match TRBD2. Unmatched junction bases numbered 6, after V lost 5 bases and J lost 3 bases. Germline loops: CDR1 MNHEY, CDR2 SVGAGI. The CDR3 is 15 residues long. CDR3 nucleotides: TGTGCCAGCAGTACCTGGGGAGGGGACACCGGGGAGCTGTTTTTT. Translated, it gives CASSTWGGDTGELFF.

V and J are TRBV5-1 and TRBJ1-3, with TRBD1 as a possible D gene (6 bases). The CDR3 is made up of 15 amino acids. Germline V gene data show CDR1 as SGHRS and CDR2 as YFSETQ. V lost 6 bases and J 3 bases, leaving 16 bases between the germline ends. This CDR3 is CASTLAGVYGNTIYF. The CDR3 bases are TGCGCCAGCACTCTCGCAGGGGTTTATGGAAACACCATATATTTT.

The chain couples TRBV27 to TRBJ1-1; D may be TRBD1 (5 bases). Deletions cut 3 bases from V and 5 bases from J, with 10 bases between. Germline V lookup: CDR1 MNHEY, CDR2 SMNVEV (reference sequence). The CDR3 contains 13 residues. The CDR3 loop reads CASSFGGGTEAFF. The CDR3 DNA follows: TGTGCCAGCAGTTTTGGTGGGGGGACTGAAGCTTTCTTT.

The V call is TRBV7-3, the J call TRBJ1-2; unclear D gene. Germline V gives CDR1 SGHTA, CDR2 FQGTGA. The CDR3 loop spans 14 amino acids. V gave up 5 bases and J gave up 5 bases, with 15 bases separating them. The CDR3, as DNA: TGTGCCAGCAGCCCCACTCCTGATTCTTATGGCTACACCTTC. Translated, it gives CASSPTPDSYGYTF.

This clone has a single count. V usage is TRBV5-1 and J usage is TRBJ2-4; D unresolved. With 0 bases removed from V and 5 bases from J, the gap between germline ends came to 6 bases. CDR3 length equals 13 residues. Germline-derived CDR1 and CDR2 are SGHRS and YFSETQ. CDR3 amino acids: CASSLAGENIQYF. In nucleotides, the CDR3 is TGCGCCAGCAGCTTGGCGGGTGAAAACATTCAGTACTTC. Supplemented by reference TRBV5-1 and TRBJ2-4, the full variable domain reads KAGVTQTPRYLIKTRGQQVTLSCSPISGHRSVSWYQQTPGQGLQFLFEYFSETQRNKGNFPGRFSGRQFSNSRSEMNVSTLELGDSALYLCASSLAGENIQYFGAGTRLSVL.

J is TRBJ2-5 and V is TRBV2; 9 nucleotides line up with TRBD2. The CDR3 runs to 14 residues. V was clipped by 5 bases and J by 2 bases; unmatched bases: 3. CDR1 and CDR2 from the germline V gene are SNHLY and FYNNEI. CDR3: CASSPREGQETQYF. The CDR3 DNA sequence: TGTGCCAGCAGTCCGCGGGAGGGTCAAGAGACCCAGTACTTC. Complete variable domain (other parts from reference TRBV2 and TRBJ2-5): EPEVTQTPSHQVTQMGQEVILRCVPISNHLYFYWYRQILGQKVEFLVSFYNNEISEKSEIFDDQFSVERPDGSNFTLKIRSTKLEDSAMYFCASSPREGQETQYFGPGTRLLVL.

This chain connects TRBV7-9 to TRBJ1-1; a weak D match, TRBD1 (6 bases). The CDR3 is made up of 12 amino acids. The V end lost 5 bases, the J end lost 8 bases, and 12 bases lay between the germline ends. Germline CDR1 SEHNR, CDR2 FQNEAQ (reference sequence). CDR3 coding DNA: TGTGCCAGCAGCGTTCAAACAGGGGAAGCTTTCTTT. Protein product: CASSVQTGEAFF.

V gene TRBV14 combines with J gene TRBJ1-4, with D perhaps TRBD1 (6 bases). Per the germline V gene, CDR1 is SGHDN and CDR2 is FVKESK. V gave up 1 base and J gave up 8 bases, with 8 bases separating them. There are 13 residues in the CDR3. CDR3 in amino acids: CASSQARGEKLFF. CDR3 in DNA: TGTGCCAGCAGCCAAGCCAGGGGAGAAAAACTGTTTTTT.

The chain carries TRBV2 and TRBJ2-5; 8 positions agree with TRBD2. Germline trimming cut 3 bases from V and 2 bases from J; bases unmatched to any gene: 5. Germline CDR1 reads SNHLY; CDR2 reads FYNNEI. The CDR3 contains 15 residues. The CDR3 protein is CASSEETSVQETQYF. The CDR3 coding sequence is TGTGCCAGCAGTGAGGAGACTAGCGTACAAGAGACCCAGTACTTC.

The rearrangement joins TRBV11-3 to TRBJ2-5; TRBD1 might be the D (6 bases). Germline V gene sequence: CDR1 SGHNT, CDR2 YENEEA. The germline V and J ends were trimmed by 5 bases and 5 bases, with 12 bases remaining between them. This CDR3 has 13 residues. In nucleotides, the CDR3 is TGTGCCAGCAGCCGTGGACAGCTGGAGACCCAGTACTTC. As protein: CASSRGQLETQYF. Based on the CDR3 plus reference TRBV11-3 and TRBJ2-5, the full variable domain is EAGVVQSPRYKIIEKKQPVAFWCNPISGHNTLYWYLQNLGQGPELLIRYENEEAVDDSQLPKDRFSAERLKGVDSTLKIQPAELGDSAVYLCASSRGQLETQYFGPGTRLLVL.

The chain links TRBV19 to TRBJ2-5, with unresolved D. CDR3 size: 11 residues. Germline CDR1 reads LNHDA; CDR2 reads SQIVND (reference sequence). Trimming pared 5 bases from V and 4 bases from J, leaving 5 bases between. CDR3 DNA: TGTGCCAGTAGTGTCGGAGAGACCCAGTACTTC. It is translated as CASSVGETQYF. The full variable domain, completed using reference TRBV19 and TRBJ2-5, is DGGITQSPKYLFRKEGQNVTLSCEQNLNHDAMYWYRQDPGQGLRLIYYSQIVNDFQKGDIAEGYSVSREKKESFPLTVTSAQKNPTAFYLCASSVGETQYFGPGTRLLVL.

The chain carries TRBV6-6 and TRBJ2-5, with 9 bases fitting TRBD1. The J call may be incorrect, as the DNA end agrees better with TRBJ2-7. The length of the CDR3 is 12 residues. Germline assignment: CDR1 MNHNY and CDR2 SVGAGI (reference sequence). Written as DNA, the CDR3 is TGTGCCTCACAGGGGGCGTGGGACGAGCAGTACTTC. This translates into CASQGAWDEQYF.

This rearrangement joins TRBV4-2 to TRBJ1-3, with TRBD1 identical over 7 bases. The germline V gene encodes CDR1 LGHNA and CDR2 YNFKEQ. This CDR3 has 16 residues. V shed 1 base and J 0 bases; nucleotides not matched to a gene: 3. The CDR3, as DNA: TGTGCCAGCAGCCAAGGACAGGGCGCCTCTGGAAACACCATATATTTT. This translates into CASSQGQGASGNTIYF.

The genes are TRBV9 and TRBJ2-2; 10 nucleotides match TRBD1. The germline CDR1 and CDR2 sequences are SGDLS and YYNGEE. J was trimmed by 3 bases and V by 1 base; bases with no gene match: 3. CDR3 size: 16 residues. Written as DNA, the CDR3 is TGTGCCAGCAGCGTATCGGGACAGGGGTACACCGGGGAGCTGTTTTTT. Translation: CASSVSGQGYTGELFF.

The gene calls are TRBV5-6 and TRBJ2-3; the match to TRBD2 covers 13 bases. CDR1 is SGHDT, CDR2 YYEEEE, per germline. With V trimmed by 3 bases and J by 6 bases, 4 bases remained unmatched. The CDR3 runs to 15 residues. CDR3 sequence: CASSSGLAGPDTQYF. DNA for the CDR3: TGTGCCAGCAGCTCGGGACTAGCGGGGCCGGATACGCAGTATTTT. Drawing the rest from reference TRBV5-6 and TRBJ2-3, the complete variable domain is DAGVTQSPTHLIKTRGQQVTLRCSPKSGHDTVSWYQQALGQGPQFIFQYYEEEERQRGNFPDRFSGHQFPNYSSELNVNALLLGDSALYLCASSSGLAGPDTQYFGPGTRLTVL.

This clone came up a few times. V gene TRBV30 combines with J gene TRBJ2-5, with TRBD2 matching 9 bases. CDR1 and CDR2 from the germline V gene are GTSNPN and SVGIG (reference sequence). V trimming: 5 bases; J trimming: 5 bases; junction bases outside the gene matches: 6. The CDR3 is made up of 13 amino acids. The CDR3 spells CAWSRGGGETQYF. The CDR3 DNA sequence: TGTGCCTGGTCGCGGGGGGGCGGGGAGACCCAGTACTTC.